The 10 T cell receptor beta chains reported below all come from one sample, sequenced in a study of T-cell memory formation after mild COVID-19. One entry per CDR3 protein results from TCRdb running MiXCR on the 5' RACE reads. Here the sample spans some 350,000 distinct CDR3 sequences, 10% to 15% being singletons. Specimen: PBMCs or a T cell subset sorted from them (not recorded which). Every receptor here comes from a man younger than 35 who had mild COVID-19 (a few samples of this study predate the infection). Cell type and time point are not known.

This clonotype came up a few times. The chain combines TRBV18 with TRBJ1-5; the D is unclear. Deletions cut 0 bases from V and 6 bases from J, with 15 bases between. This CDR3 region has 16 residues. Germline V gene data show CDR1 as KGHSH and CDR2 as LQKENI. The CDR3 here is CASSPPGPDGGQPQHF. The CDR3 DNA sequence: TGTGCCAGCTCACCACCCGGTCCGGACGGTGGTCAGCCCCAGCATTTT.

This clonotype was seen a handful of times. The V and J genes are TRBV10-3 and TRBJ2-7; 10 nucleotides line up with TRBD1. Looked up from germline, CDR1 is ENHRY and CDR2 is SYGVKD. The CDR3 covers 14 residues. V was clipped by 8 bases and J by 4 bases; unmatched bases: 8. The chain's CDR3 is CAIGRDRGRYEQYF. The CDR3 DNA reads TGTGCCATCGGGAGAGACAGGGGGCGGTACGAGCAGTACTTC.

Here the CDR3 DNA reads TGTGCCAGCAGCTTAGCGAGTCTAAGGCCTAATTCACCCCTCCACTTT. It yields the protein CASSLASLRPNSPLHF. J is TRBJ1-6 and V is TRBV7-2; D not resolved. CDR3 length equals 16 residues. V lost 0 bases and J lost 6, with 12 bases in between. Germline-derived CDR1 and CDR2 are SGHTA and FQGNSA. Based on the CDR3 plus reference TRBV7-2 and TRBJ1-6, the full variable domain is GAGVSQSPSNKVTEKGKDVELRCDPISGHTALYWYRQSLGQGLEFLIYFQGNSAPDKSGLPSDRFSAERTGGSVSTLTIQRTQQEDSAVYLCASSLASLRPNSPLHFGNGTRLTVT.

CDR3 sequence (DNA): TGTGCCAGCAGTTTAAACCGGGCCGGACGGGCTTTCTTT. Amino acid sequence: CASSLNRAGRAFF. The chain is built from TRBV12-3 or TRBV12-4 and TRBJ1-1; D ambiguous. V dropped 2 bases and J dropped 11 bases, with 15 bases sitting between them. The CDR3 totals 13 residues.

There are a few counts of this clonotype. The rearrangement joins TRBV7-9 to TRBJ2-5; unclear D gene. Trimming shortened V by 4 bases and J by 4 bases, and 13 bases separated the two germline ends. Germline V gene data show CDR1 as SEHNR and CDR2 as FQNEAQ (reference sequence). This CDR3 contains 14 residues. The CDR3 bases are TGTGCCAGCAGCTACCCGGCGGTAGGAGAGACCCAGTACTTC. Its protein product is CASSYPAVGETQYF.

V gene TRBV18 combines with J gene TRBJ2-7; possible D gene TRBD1, 8 bases. Trimming took 8 bases from V and 4 from J, leaving 18 bases between them. The germline gives CDR1 KGHSH, CDR2 LQKENI. The CDR3 totals 14 residues. CDR3: CASTQGEGPYEQYV. The CDR3 coding sequence is TGTGCCAGCACACAGGGGGAGGGACCGTACGAGCAGTACGTC.

The chain has TRBV9 and TRBJ1-2; D may be TRBD1 (6 bases). V lost 2 bases, J lost 8 bases, and 13 bases lay in between. The CDR3 consists of 13 residues. The germline V gene has CDR1 SGDLS and CDR2 YYNGEE. CDR3 coding DNA: TGTGCCAGCAGCGTCTCGCTCGGGGGCGGCTACACCTTC. This gives the protein CASSVSLGGGYTF.

This clonotype has more than one count but fewer than ten. The CDR3 sequence is CSGGARSAETQYF. In DNA form, the CDR3 reads TGCAGCGGGGGCGCACGATCGGCGGAGACCCAGTACTTC. The rearrangement joins TRBV29-1 to TRBJ2-5; a weak D match, TRBD1 (5 bases). The CDR3 runs 13 residues. The V gene's germline CDR1 is SQVTM and CDR2 ANQGSEA. Trimming took 7 bases from V and 5 from J, leaving 17 bases between them.

The chain links TRBV3-1 to TRBJ2-5, with 8 bases identical to TRBD2. The germline gives CDR1 LGHDT, CDR2 YNNKEL (reference sequence). J lost 5 bases, V lost 5 bases, and 4 bases had no gene match. The CDR3 sequence is 13 residues long. This CDR3 reads CASSETSEETQYF. Written as DNA, the CDR3 is TGTGCCAGCAGCGAGACTAGCGAGGAGACCCAGTACTTC.

This clonotype was seen only a few times. The chain carries TRBV7-8 and TRBJ2-7; 7 nucleotides align to TRBD2. This CDR3 has 15 residues. Germline lookup yields CDR1 SGHVS and CDR2 FQNEAQ. V shed 5 bases and J 6 bases; nucleotides not matched to a gene: 13. The CDR3 here is CASSPLGLDTPEQYV. The CDR3 region has the DNA TGTGCCAGCAGCCCCCTCGGACTAGACACGCCCGAGCAGTACGTC.